A single sample gave rise to the 9 T cell receptor beta chains below, sequenced in a study of T cells in Graves' hyperthyroidism and ophthalmopathy. Amplification targeted TCR beta CDR3 regions from RNA transcripts. The TCR CDR3 first-round RT-PCR relied on the HTBI primer set. MiXCR was run by TCRdb on the multiplex PCR reads, yielding one entry per CDR3 protein. The sample contains approximately 410,000 distinct CDR3 sequences, roughly 15% of which appear only once. Source material: blood. The receptors come from a man aged 18-30 years with Graves' ophthalmopathy.

The V and J genes are TRBV3-1 and TRBJ2-1, with D unclear. Germline lookup yields CDR1 LGHDT and CDR2 YNNKEL (reference sequence). Trimming stripped 0 bases from V and 4 bases from J, with 13 bases between. The CDR3 covers 16 residues. The CDR3 DNA reads TGTGCCAGCAGCCAAGAACACCGGGCCATGTACAATGAGCAGTTCTTC. Its translation is CASSQEHRAMYNEQFF.

This clonotype was counted at least ten times. This sequence joins TRBV13 and TRBJ2-7; 12 bases are shared with TRBD2. This CDR3 is 17 amino acids long. V was pared by 4 bases and J by 0 bases, with 7 bases of the junction left unmatched. CDR1 and CDR2 (germline): PRHDT, FYEKMQ (reference sequence). CDR3 in DNA: TGTGCCAGCAGCTCGAGACTAGCGGGGGACTTCTCCTACGAGCAGTACTTC. Translation: CASSSRLAGDFSYEQYF.

The chain is built from TRBV5-1 and TRBJ2-5; 13 nucleotides align to TRBD2. V lost 3 bases and J lost 5; bases outside the gene matches: 7. CDR1 and CDR2 from the germline V gene are SGHRS and YFSETQ. The CDR3 extends over 16 amino acids. The CDR3 here is CASSSGTSGVSETQYF. CDR3 nucleotide sequence: TGCGCCAGCAGCTCGGGGACTAGCGGGGTTTCGGAGACCCAGTACTTC.

This clonotype has at least ten counts. The genes are TRBV11-3 and TRBJ1-1; D is unresolved. The CDR3 runs 12 residues. With 3 bases removed from V and 6 bases from J, the gap between germline ends came to 8 bases. The germline gives CDR1 SGHNT, CDR2 YENEEA. The CDR3 DNA follows: TGTGCCAGCAGCTTCGAGGGATCTGAAGCTTTCTTT. It codes for CASSFEGSEAFF.

The J gene is TRBJ1-6, the V gene TRBV7-9; 9 nucleotides align to TRBD1. CDR1 is SEHNR, CDR2 FQNEAQ, per germline (reference sequence). The CDR3 has 15 amino acids. The junction had 6 bases not matched to a gene; V was cut back by 4 bases and J by 8 bases. The CDR3 DNA sequence: TGTGCCAGCAGCTCTGGGACAGGGTTACATTCACCCCTCCACTTT. It codes for CASSSGTGLHSPLHF.

Only a few counts were recorded for this clonotype. The chain has TRBV6-2 or TRBV6-3 and TRBJ2-7; no clear D gene. The V gene's germline CDR1 is MNHEY and CDR2 SVGEGT. Trimming pared 0 bases from V and 1 base from J, leaving 10 bases between. The CDR3 extends over 15 amino acids. The CDR3 DNA is TGTGCCAGCAGTTACTCATTTCATTTTTCCTACGAGCAGTACTTC. Its protein is CASSYSFHFSYEQYF.

This clonotype was recorded a few times. Here the CDR3 DNA reads TGTGCCAGCAGCTCCAGGGGGGGAGCGAACACCGGGGAGCTGTTTTTT. It encodes CASSSRGGANTGELFF. The J gene is TRBJ2-2, the V gene TRBV7-6; D tentatively fits TRBD1 or TRBD2 (7 bases each). Trimming cost V 4 bases and J 0 bases, with 12 bases left between them. This CDR3 contains 16 residues. Looked up from germline, CDR1 is SGHVS and CDR2 is FNYEAQ.

This clonotype has at least ten counts. This chain's CDR3 is CASSQEKGRQETQYF. CDR3 DNA: TGTGCCAGCAGCCAAGAGAAGGGGCGGCAAGAGACCCAGTACTTC. The J gene is TRBJ2-5, the V gene TRBV3-1; TRBD1 might be the D (5 bases). Germline V gene data show CDR1 as LGHDT and CDR2 as YNNKEL (reference sequence). The CDR3 has 15 amino acids. The V gene lost 0 bases and the J gene lost 2 bases, with 10 bases spanning the gap.

The chain employs TRBV7-9 and TRBJ2-1; D remains unclear. This CDR3 contains 14 residues. Germline assignment: CDR1 SEHNR and CDR2 FQNEAQ (reference sequence). Trimming shortened V by 7 bases and J by 0 bases, and 10 bases separated the two germline ends. For the CDR3, the DNA is TGTGCCAGCAACCGACAAAGCTCCTACAATGAGCAGTTCTTC. Translating it yields CASNRQSSYNEQFF.